The 21 T cell receptor beta chains below come from one sample, sequenced in a study of cytomegalovirus exposure and HLA in healthy donors. PCR was performed using 60 Vbeta and 13 Jbeta primers. Repertoires were generated with immunoSEQ multiplex PCR, while TCRdb's copy carries only in-frame clones and drops some. The sample carries 90,000 to 110,000 clones, around 80% recorded once. The specimen sequenced was PBMCs. These receptors all stem from a man between 18 and 29 years old in good health and CMV-seronegative.

The chain links TRBV11-2 to TRBJ2-2, with 10 nucleotides matching TRBD1. Unmatched junction bases numbered 1, after V lost 5 bases and J lost 1 base. CDR1 is SGHAT, CDR2 FQNNGV, per germline. The CDR3 consists of 15 residues. For the CDR3, the DNA is TGTGCCAGCAGCCGGGACAGGGGGAACACCGGGGAGCTGTTTTTT. Protein product: CASSRDRGNTGELFF. The entire variable domain, with the rest obtained from reference TRBV11-2 and TRBJ2-2, is as follows: EAGVAQSPRYKIIEKRQSVAFWCNPISGHATLYWYQQILGQGPKLLIQFQNNGVVDDSQLPKDRFSAERLKGVDSTLKIQPAKLEDSAVYLCASSRDRGNTGELFFGEGSRLTVL.

The chain employs TRBV11-3 and TRBJ2-1, with TRBD1 identical over 8 bases. The CDR3 has 12 residues. The V and J ends lost 5 bases and 12 bases, in that order; junction bases with no gene match: 6. The germline V gene has CDR1 SGHNT and CDR2 YENEEA. CDR3 sequence reads: CASSTAGTGQFF. CDR3 DNA sequence: TGTGCCAGCAGCACCGCCGGGACAGGGCAGTTCTTC. The full variable domain, its missing parts supplied by reference TRBV11-3 and TRBJ2-1, is EAGVVQSPRYKIIEKKQPVAFWCNPISGHNTLYWYLQNLGQGPELLIRYENEEAVDDSQLPKDRFSAERLKGVDSTLKIQPAELGDSAVYLCASSTAGTGQFFGPGTRLTVL.

V usage is TRBV6-4 and J usage is TRBJ2-2, with TRBD2 matching over 12 bases. J gave up 3 bases and V 0 bases, and 17 bases lay outside the gene matches. This CDR3 contains 22 residues. Per germline, CDR1 MRHNA and CDR2 SNTAGT. The CDR3 region has the DNA TGTGCCAGCAGTGACTCCTATAATCCCAGACTAGCGGGAGTTAGGGACACCGGGGAGCTGTTTTTT. This encodes CASSDSYNPRLAGVRDTGELFF.

CDR3 sequence reads: CASSAGQANEKLFF. The CDR3 bases are TGTGCCAGCAGCGCGGGACAGGCAAATGAAAAACTGTTTTTT. V usage is TRBV5-5 and J usage is TRBJ1-4; 8 bases map to TRBD1. CDR3 length equals 14 residues. CDR1 SGHKS and CDR2 YYEKEE come from the germline V gene (reference sequence). Trimming took 4 bases from V and 5 from J; bases not matched to a gene: 4.

The DNA for the CDR3 is TGTGCCAGCAGTGATGCTGCGGGAGTATTCCATGAGCAGTTCTTC. Amino acid sequence: CASSDAAGVFHEQFF. The rearrangement joins TRBV25-1 to TRBJ2-1, with 7 bases matching TRBD2. With V trimmed by 3 bases and J by 8 bases, 10 bases remained unmatched. The CDR3 is 15 residues long. CDR1 is MGHDK, CDR2 SYGVNS, per germline.

A few counts support this clone. The chain uses TRBV5-4 and TRBJ2-6, with 9 bases fitting TRBD2. Trimming at V came to 4 bases and at J to 0 bases, leaving 8 bases not matched to a gene. This CDR3 region has 18 residues. CDR1 SGHNT and CDR2 YYREEE come from the germline V gene (reference sequence). CDR3 sequence reads: CASSGGGVWISGANVLTF. In DNA form, the CDR3 reads TGTGCCAGCAGCGGCGGGGGGGTGTGGATCTCTGGGGCCAACGTCCTGACTTTC. Complete variable domain (other parts from reference TRBV5-4 and TRBJ2-6): ETGVTQSPTHLIKTRGQQVTLRCSSQSGHNTVSWYQQALGQGPQFIFQYYREEENGRGNFPPRFSGLQFPNYSSELNVNALELDDSALYLCASSGGGVWISGANVLTFGAGSRLTVL.

Details on this clone: The CDR3 ends on some other residue instead of the conserved phenylalanine or tryptophan, so this is likely a read error. The DNA is omitted, as the CDR3 cannot be located on it reliably, and the CDR3 follows TCRdb's listing. J is TRBJ2-7 and V is TRBV7-6; the table's D call TRBD2 went unverified against the DNA. The germline V gene has CDR1 SGHVS and CDR2 FNYEAQ. The CDR3 totals 13 residues, both ends included. The CDR3 reads CASSFGLAGGPRC.

This chain links TRBV6-5 with TRBJ2-5, with no clear D. Germline CDR1 and CDR2: MNHEY and SVGAGI. This CDR3 is built from 14 residues. V dropped 0 bases and J dropped 2 bases, with 7 bases sitting between them. Written as DNA, the CDR3 is TGTGCCAGCAGTTACTCAGCATCACAAGAGACCCAGTACTTC. It yields the protein CASSYSASQETQYF.

The chain is built from TRBV7-6 and TRBJ1-1, with D uncertain. The CDR3 runs 15 residues. V lost 5 bases and J lost 0, with 13 bases in between. Germline V gives CDR1 SGHVS, CDR2 FNYEAQ. CDR3 region: CASSPTTTLNTEAFF. The CDR3 DNA reads as TGTGCCAGCAGCCCAACGACAACCTTGAACACTGAAGCTTTCTTT.

The chain has TRBV14 and TRBJ2-7; TRBD2 matches 16 bases. The CDR3 sequence is 17 residues long. Germline V lookup: CDR1 SGHDN, CDR2 FVKESK. The ends lost 0 bases at V and 6 bases at J; junction bases unmatched: 5. The CDR3, as DNA: TGTGCCAGCAGCCAAGAATTGGGACTAGCGGGAGGGAGCGAGCAGTACTTC. Translating gives CASSQELGLAGGSEQYF.

The table lists this clone with a few counts. The genes are TRBV5-1 and TRBJ2-1; TRBD2 matches 12 bases. CDR1 SGHRS and CDR2 YFSETQ come from the germline V gene. The CDR3 runs to 15 residues. V lost 3 bases, J lost 4 bases, and 2 bases stayed unmatched. This chain's CDR3 is CASSSGLAGYNEQFF. The CDR3 bases are TGCGCCAGCAGCTCAGGACTAGCGGGGTACAATGAGCAGTTCTTC.

V and J are TRBV5-4 and TRBJ2-7; 8 bases are shared with TRBD2. The CDR3 covers 14 residues. The germline CDR1 and CDR2 sequences are SGHNT and YYREEE (reference sequence). Unmatched junction bases numbered 4, after V lost 1 base and J lost 4 bases. The CDR3 sequence is CASSLLAGNYEQYF. The DNA of the CDR3 is TGTGCCAGCAGCTTGTTAGCGGGAAATTACGAGCAGTACTTC.

This sequence joins TRBV7-3 and TRBJ1-2, with TRBD1 identical over 7 bases. J lost 8 bases, V lost 5 bases, and 11 bases had no gene match. The CDR3 covers 14 residues. Germline V gene lookup returns CDR1 SGHTA and CDR2 FQGTGA. As DNA, the CDR3 is TGTGCCAGCAGCCCGGGACTCCCCAGGGGGGGCTACACCTTC. This encodes CASSPGLPRGGYTF.

V is TRBV4-2 and J is TRBJ2-7, with 9 bases lining up with TRBD2. Germline assignment: CDR1 LGHNA and CDR2 YNFKEQ. This CDR3 contains 16 residues. J lost 4 bases, V lost 0 bases, and 7 bases had no gene match. The chain's CDR3 is CASSQDTSGLWYEQYF. In DNA, the CDR3 is TGTGCCAGCAGCCAAGATACTAGCGGGCTTTGGTACGAGCAGTACTTC.

The J gene is TRBJ2-2, the V gene TRBV5-1, with 11 bases aligning to TRBD2. The germline gives CDR1 SGHRS, CDR2 YFSETQ. J gave up 6 bases and V 4 bases, and 5 bases lay outside the gene matches. The CDR3 sequence is 15 residues long. This chain's CDR3 is CASSPTSGSAGELFF. The CDR3 DNA follows: TGCGCCAGCAGCCCCACTAGCGGGAGCGCCGGGGAGCTGTTTTTT.

The rearrangement links TRBV11-2 to TRBJ2-1; D perhaps matches TRBD2 (6 bases). Trimming stripped 3 bases from V and 7 bases from J, with 7 bases between. CDR3 length: 12 amino acids. Germline V gene lookup returns CDR1 SGHAT and CDR2 FQNNGV. Written as DNA, the CDR3 is TGTGCCAGCAGCTTCGGAGGGAATGAGCAGTTCTTC. This sequence encodes CASSFGGNEQFF.

This chain uses TRBV11-2 with TRBJ2-1; TRBD1 matches at 8 bases. The J segment lost 3 bases and the V segment lost 5 bases, leaving 9 bases of the junction unmatched. The CDR3 is 16 residues long. The germline CDR1 and CDR2 sequences are SGHAT and FQNNGV. The CDR3 sequence is CASSRSGTGYYNEQFF. DNA for the CDR3: TGTGCCAGCAGCCGCTCCGGGACAGGATACTACAATGAGCAGTTCTTC.

V gene TRBV11-2 combines with J gene TRBJ1-3; D is unresolved. Between the trimmed V and J ends, which lost 5 bases and 0 bases, there was a span of 17 bases. The CDR3 totals 17 residues. Looked up from germline, CDR1 is SGHAT and CDR2 is FQNNGV. CDR3 DNA sequence: TGTGCCAGCAGCCCTTACATGTTGCAGCGCTCTGGAAACACCATATATTTT. Its protein product is CASSPYMLQRSGNTIYF.

The V gene is TRBV6-6, the J gene TRBJ1-1; weak D call: TRBD1 (6 bases). This CDR3 has 14 amino acids. The germline V gene has CDR1 MNHNY and CDR2 SVGAGI (reference sequence). Trimming pared 8 bases from V and 1 base from J, leaving 14 bases between. The CDR3 here is CASQQGWGNTEAFF. The CDR3 DNA sequence: TGTGCCAGCCAACAGGGTTGGGGGAACACTGAAGCTTTCTTT.

CDR3 amino acids: CASSPGLAGVTTQYF. The CDR3 region has the DNA TGTGCCAGCAGTCCGGGACTAGCGGGAGTTACAACGCAGTATTTT. V usage is TRBV6-5 and J usage is TRBJ2-3; TRBD2 matches 14 bases. Germline V lookup: CDR1 MNHEY, CDR2 SVGAGI. With V trimmed by 5 bases and J by 9 bases, 7 bases remained unmatched. The CDR3 is 15 amino acids.

The chain joins TRBV5-4 to TRBJ1-4; 8 bases are shared with TRBD1. The CDR3 is 15 residues long. Germline CDR1 reads SGHNT; CDR2 reads YYREEE (reference sequence). The V gene end was trimmed by 1 base and the J gene end by 4 bases; junction bases not matched to a gene: 3. CDR3 bases: TGTGCCAGCAGCTTGAGACAGGGGAGTAATGAAAAACTGTTTTTT. Translated: CASSLRQGSNEKLFF.